The present entry profiles one T cell receptor beta chain with its context. Antigen specificity is unknown. The data were produced by immunoSEQ multiplex PCR, yet TCRdb's version contains in-frame clones alone and is incomplete. The sample yields about 5,700 clones, over 65% seen once. Time point described: proximal margin of the surgical specimen (macroscopically non-inflamed). This CDR3 is built from 14 residues. J was trimmed by 4 bases and V by 8 bases; bases with no gene match: 7. Germline loops: CDR1 SGHRS, CDR2 YFSETQ. The data were taken from a study of T cell repertoires in ileal Crohn's disease. Background on the study: Each sample's TCRB immunosequencing used roughly 500 nanograms of biopsy DNA. Study-wide results and limits: Sorted CD8 T cells held more high-frequency clones than CD4.

Sample: ileal tissue. This clonotype originated in an adult with Crohn's disease. The genes are TRBV5-1 and TRBJ2-3; 10 bases are shared with TRBD2. CDR3: CASNSGRAPDTQYF. CDR3 DNA: TGCGCCAGTAACAGCGGGAGGGCCCCAGATACGCAGTATTTT.